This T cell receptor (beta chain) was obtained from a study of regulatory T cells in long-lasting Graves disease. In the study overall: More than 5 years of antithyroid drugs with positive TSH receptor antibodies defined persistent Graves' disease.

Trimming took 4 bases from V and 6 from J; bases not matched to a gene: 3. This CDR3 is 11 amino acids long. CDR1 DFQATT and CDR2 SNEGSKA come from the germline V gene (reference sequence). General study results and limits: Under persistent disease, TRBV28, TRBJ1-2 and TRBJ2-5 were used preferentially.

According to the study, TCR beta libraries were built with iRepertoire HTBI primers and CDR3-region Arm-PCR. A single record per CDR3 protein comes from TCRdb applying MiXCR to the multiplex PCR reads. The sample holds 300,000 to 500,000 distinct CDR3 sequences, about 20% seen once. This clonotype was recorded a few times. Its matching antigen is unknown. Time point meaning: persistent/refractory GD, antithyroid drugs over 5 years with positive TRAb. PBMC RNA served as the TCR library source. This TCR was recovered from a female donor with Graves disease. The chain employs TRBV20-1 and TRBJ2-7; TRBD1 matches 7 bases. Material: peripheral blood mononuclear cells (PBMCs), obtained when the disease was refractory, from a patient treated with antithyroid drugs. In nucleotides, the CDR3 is TGCAGTGCTACAGGACAGGCCGAGCAGTACTTC. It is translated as CSATGQAEQYF.